This passage covers 5 T cell receptor beta chains from one sample sequenced in a study of T cell responses to AZD1222 COVID-19 vaccine. Here immunoSEQ multiplex PCR was the method, and the copy in TCRdb shows in-frame clones only, minus some. The sample lists 120,000 to 150,000 clones, 90% to 95% occurring once. Here the sequenced sample was peripheral blood, taken on day 0 of AZD1222 vaccination. The source is an adult in good health.

The chain uses TRBV6-5 and TRBJ2-2; a weak D match, TRBD2 (6 bases). With 2 bases removed from V and 3 bases from J, the gap between germline ends came to 7 bases. CDR3 length: 14 amino acids. Germline CDR1 and CDR2: MNHEY and SVGAGI. The CDR3 protein is CASSYGGYTGELFF. In DNA form, the CDR3 reads TGTGCCAGCAGTTACGGGGGGTACACCGGGGAGCTGTTTTTT.

The chain uses TRBV12-3 or TRBV12-4 and TRBJ1-2, with D unresolved. V was shortened by 7 bases and J by 4 bases, with 10 bases between the two germline ends. The CDR3 runs to 12 residues. DNA for the CDR3: TGTGCCAGCACCTCCCCCCCCTATGGCTACACCTTC. It codes for CASTSPPYGYTF.

In DNA form, the CDR3 reads TGCGCCAGCAGCCCCCAGTGGGGGGAGACCCAGTACTTC. The encoded protein is CASSPQWGETQYF. V gene TRBV5-1 combines with J gene TRBJ2-5; tentatively, D is TRBD1 or TRBD2 (5 bases each). CDR3 length: 13 amino acids. Germline V gene sequence: CDR1 SGHRS, CDR2 YFSETQ. Deletions cut 4 bases from V and 5 bases from J, with 12 bases between.

The J gene is TRBJ2-3, the V gene TRBV7-2; 13 nucleotides agree with TRBD2. CDR3 length equals 16 residues. The germline gives CDR1 SGHTA, CDR2 FQGNSA. Trimming at V came to 5 bases and at J to 0 bases, leaving 2 bases not matched to a gene. The CDR3 DNA follows: TGTGCCAGCAGCCCGACTAGCGGGGGGAGCACAGATACGCAGTATTTT. Translated: CASSPTSGGSTDTQYF.

V usage is TRBV11-2 and J usage is TRBJ2-7; the D is unclear. The CDR3 totals 17 residues. The V end was cut by 1 base, the J end by 3 bases, with 19 bases between. Germline CDR1 SGHAT, CDR2 FQNNGV. In nucleotides, the CDR3 is TGTGCCAGCAGCTTAGGAGGTCAGCTTAACTTCTACTACGAGCAGTACTTC. Its protein is CASSLGGQLNFYYEQYF.